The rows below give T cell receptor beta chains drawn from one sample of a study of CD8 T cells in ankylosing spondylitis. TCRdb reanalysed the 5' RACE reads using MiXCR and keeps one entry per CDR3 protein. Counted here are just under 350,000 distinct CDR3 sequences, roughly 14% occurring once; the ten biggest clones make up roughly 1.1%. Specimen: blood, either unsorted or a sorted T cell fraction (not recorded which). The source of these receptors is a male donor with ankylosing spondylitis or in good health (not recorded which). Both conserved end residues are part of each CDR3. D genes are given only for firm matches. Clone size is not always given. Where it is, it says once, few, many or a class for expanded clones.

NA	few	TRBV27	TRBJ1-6	TGTGCCAGCAGTTCGACCTATAATTCACCCCTCCACTTT	CASSSTYNSPLHF
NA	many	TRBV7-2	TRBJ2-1	TGTGCCAGCAGCTATGTTCAGCGGCCCCCGAGGGATGAGCAGTTCTTC	CASSYVQRPPRDEQFF
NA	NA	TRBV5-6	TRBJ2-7	TGTGCCAGCAGCTTGAAGAGGGGCGCGGACGAGCAGTACTTC	CASSLKRGADEQYF
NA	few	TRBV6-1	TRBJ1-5	TGTGCCAGCAGTGTGAGGGTCGGGCAGCCCCAGCATTTT	CASSVRVGQPQHF
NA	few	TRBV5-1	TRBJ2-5	TGCGCCAGCAGCTTGTCCAGCGGGCCTGCGGAGACCCAGTACTTC	CASSLSSGPAETQYF
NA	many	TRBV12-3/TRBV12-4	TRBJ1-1	TGTGCCAGCAGTTTCAGGGAAACTGAAGCTTTCTTT	CASSFRETEAFF
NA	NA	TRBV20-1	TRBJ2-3	TGCAGTGCTAGAAGGGGACTGCCCACCAGCACAGATACGCAGTATTTT	CSARRGLPTSTDTQYF
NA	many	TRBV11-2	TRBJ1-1	TGTGCCAGCAGCTCCGAGGGACGGCCAGAGCCTGAAGCTTTCTTT	CASSSEGRPEPEAFF
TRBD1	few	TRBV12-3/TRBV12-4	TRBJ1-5	TGTGCCAGCAGGGGACAGGGGTTGCGGCAGCCCCAGCATTTT	CASRGQGLRQPQHF
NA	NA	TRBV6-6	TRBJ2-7	TGTGCCAGCAGTCTCCAGGGGGGCTACGAGCAGTACTTC	CASSLQGGYEQYF
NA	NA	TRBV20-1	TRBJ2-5	TGCAGTGCTATCCGGGAACCCCAAGAGACCCAGTACTTC	CSAIREPQETQYF
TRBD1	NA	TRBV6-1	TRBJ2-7	TGTGCCAGCAGGGCCTGGGGACAGGGGGCCTACGAGCAGTACTTC	CASRAWGQGAYEQYF
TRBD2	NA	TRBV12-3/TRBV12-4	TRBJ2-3	TGTGCCAGCAGTTTGCCTAGCGGGAGTCCAGATACGCAGTATTTT	CASSLPSGSPDTQYF
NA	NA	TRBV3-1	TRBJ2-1	TGTGCCAGCAGCCAATCGACTAGTGAGTTTGTCAATGAGCAGTTCTTC	CASSQSTSEFVNEQFF
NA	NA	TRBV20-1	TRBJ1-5	TGCAGTGCTAGAGTTAAGGGGGGCAATCAGCCCCAGCATTTT	CSARVKGGNQPQHF
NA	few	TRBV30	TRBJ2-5	TGTGCCTGGAGTGCAAGGAGGGAAGAGACCCAGTACTTC	CAWSARREETQYF
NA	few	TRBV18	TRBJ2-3	TGTGCCAGCTCACCTACCGGGACTGCCAGCCGCACAGATACGCAGTATTTT	CASSPTGTASRTDTQYF
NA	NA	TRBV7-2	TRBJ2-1	TGTGCCAGCAGCTTTTTCGGGAGCTCGGATGAGCAGTTCTTC	CASSFFGSSDEQFF
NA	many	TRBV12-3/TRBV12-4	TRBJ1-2	TGTGCCAGCAGCTTACAGGGATTCTATGGCTACACCTTC	CASSLQGFYGYTF
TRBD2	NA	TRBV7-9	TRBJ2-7	TGTGCCAGCAGCTCTTTACTAGCGGGAGGCCTCTACGAGCAGTACTTC	CASSSLLAGGLYEQYF
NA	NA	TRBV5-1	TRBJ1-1	TGCGCCAGCAGCCCGGACTTTGGGCAGAACACTGAAGCTTTCTTT	CASSPDFGQNTEAFF
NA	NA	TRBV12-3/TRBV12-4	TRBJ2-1	TGTGCCAGCTGCTCGGGACTCCGGTGCGATGAGCAGTTCTTC	CASCSGLRCDEQFF
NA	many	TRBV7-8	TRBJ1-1	TGTGCCAGCAGCCCTTCGACAGCGAACACTGAAGCTTTCTTT	CASSPSTANTEAFF
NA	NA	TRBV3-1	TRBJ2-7	TGTGCCAGCAGCCAAGATCAGTCGTCAGCCTACGAGCAGTACTTC	CASSQDQSSAYEQYF